These 31 T cell receptor beta chains were all obtained from the same sample, sequenced in a study of T cells after yellow fever vaccination. Using its own MiXCR run on the 5' RACE reads, TCRdb lists one record per CDR3 protein. The table shows over 45,000 distinct CDR3 sequences, with around 6.9% occurring only once. The material sequenced was CD8+ T cells sorted from PBMCs, taken on the day of the first yellow fever vaccination. The receptors stem from a man aged 18 to 29 who received the YFV17D yellow fever vaccine.

This clonotype was detected ten times or more. The V and J genes are TRBV6-2 or TRBV6-3 and TRBJ2-2, with D tentatively TRBD1 (6 bases). This CDR3 has 14 residues. V was clipped by 7 bases and J by 2 bases, with 11 bases between them. Per the germline V gene, CDR1 is MNHEY and CDR2 is SVGEGT. CDR3 DNA sequence: TGTGCCAGCAAAGGGGGACAAAACACCGGGGAGCTGTTTTTT. As protein: CASKGGQNTGELFF.

This sequence joins TRBV4-3 and TRBJ2-1, with 12 bases fitting TRBD2. Germline V gives CDR1 LGHNA, CDR2 YSLEER. The V and J ends lost 0 bases and 6 bases, in that order; junction bases with no gene match: 6. CDR3 length: 17 residues. The CDR3 region is CASSQDGRTSGVNEQFF. The CDR3 nucleotides are TGCGCCAGCAGCCAAGATGGGAGGACTAGCGGGGTCAATGAGCAGTTCTTC.

This clonotype was seen a handful of times. V usage is TRBV5-3 and J usage is TRBJ1-1, with no clear D. Being an ORF, TRBV5-3 has a function that is uncertain. V was trimmed by 8 bases and J by 4 bases, leaving 21 bases between them. CDR3 size: 15 residues. The CDR3, as DNA: TGTGCCAGGAGCCCTGGCCCCCCGGGTGGCACTGAAGCTTTCTTT. As protein: CARSPGPPGGTEAFF.

This clonotype was seen repeatedly, ten times or more. The chain uses TRBV12-3 or TRBV12-4 and TRBJ1-1; D is unresolved. V lost 4 bases to trimming and J lost 3 bases, with 12 bases between them. The CDR3 length is 14 residues. CDR3 coding DNA: TGTGCCAGCAGTTCCTCCAATGGGGACACTGAAGCTTTCTTT. Protein sequence: CASSSSNGDTEAFF.

This clonotype was counted only a few times. The chain has TRBV9 and TRBJ1-3, with D perhaps matching TRBD1 (5 bases). Per the germline V gene, CDR1 is SGDLS and CDR2 is YYNGEE. This CDR3 is 15 amino acids long. Trimming took 0 bases from V and 0 from J, leaving 7 bases between them. In nucleotides, the CDR3 is TGTGCCAGCAGCGTAGAAGGGGACTCTGGAAACACCATATATTTT. This codes for CASSVEGDSGNTIYF.

A single count supports this clonotype. The chain carries TRBV12-3 or TRBV12-4 and TRBJ2-5; the D is unclear. V dropped 8 bases and J dropped 1 base, with 11 bases sitting between them. The CDR3 runs 13 residues. CDR3 DNA: TGTGCCAGCTGTTGGGGAAGCCAAGAGACCCAGTACTTC. The encoded protein is CASCWGSQETQYF.

This clonotype was recorded many times. The chain uses TRBV4-3 and TRBJ1-1; no reliable D call. Trimming removed 1 base from V and 5 bases from J, with 8 bases in between. The CDR3 totals 13 residues. Germline V CDR1 and CDR2: LGHNA, YSLEER. CDR3 sequence (DNA): TGCGCCAGCAGCCAAGCGGCCGGAACTGAAGCTTTCTTT. Translation: CASSQAAGTEAFF.

This clonotype was counted only a few times. The CDR3 protein is CASSSQGRPVTDTQYF. CDR3 nucleotides: TGTGCCAGCAGTTCCCAGGGCAGGCCAGTGACAGATACGCAGTATTTT. The rearrangement uses TRBV6-5 and TRBJ2-3, with a tentative D call TRBD1 (5 bases). V was clipped by 4 bases and J by 3 bases, with 17 bases between them. Germline-derived CDR1 and CDR2 are MNHEY and SVGAGI. The CDR3 has 16 residues.

The J gene is TRBJ1-2, the V gene TRBV29-1, with 8 bases identical to TRBD1. Germline V gene sequence: CDR1 SQVTM, CDR2 ANQGSEA. The CDR3 is 14 amino acids. The junction had 13 bases not matched to a gene; V was cut back by 8 bases and J by 5 bases. CDR3 DNA sequence: TGCAGCTTTGTTGGGACAGGAGGGCTTTATGGCTACACCTTC. Its translation is CSFVGTGGLYGYTF.

This clonotype was counted ten times or more. This chain connects TRBV28 to TRBJ1-4; D possibly corresponds to TRBD1 (6 bases). The CDR3 totals 14 residues. Trimming pared 7 bases from V and 6 bases from J, leaving 15 bases between. The V gene's germline CDR1 is MDHEN and CDR2 SYDVKM. CDR3 residues: CASTIRGVDEKLFF. CDR3 DNA: TGTGCCAGCACAATCAGGGGAGTCGATGAAAAACTGTTTTTT.

This chain uses TRBV12-3 or TRBV12-4 with TRBJ2-1; 7 bases map to TRBD1. The junction had 15 bases not matched to a gene; V was cut back by 6 bases and J by 7 bases. The CDR3 spans 16 residues. In nucleotides, the CDR3 is TGTGCCAGCAGCCCAGTCCCCGGGACAGCGAAGAATGAGCAGTTCTTC. It codes for CASSPVPGTAKNEQFF.

The rearrangement uses TRBV13 and TRBJ2-3; D not certain. The CDR3 consists of 15 residues. Looked up from germline, CDR1 is PRHDT and CDR2 is FYEKMQ (reference sequence). The V gene lost 1 base and the J gene lost 2 bases, with 10 bases spanning the gap. The CDR3 DNA reads as TGTGCCAGCAGCTTAGCAGCGAGGAACACAGATACGCAGTATTTT. Protein: CASSLAARNTDTQYF.

V is TRBV12-3 or TRBV12-4 and J is TRBJ1-4; TRBD1 is a possible D gene (5 bases). V dropped 6 bases and J dropped 0 bases, with 8 bases sitting between them. The CDR3 loop spans 14 amino acids. CDR3 in DNA: TGTGCCAGCAGGGGGGGGGCAACTAATGAAAAACTGTTTTTT. Amino acids: CASRGGATNEKLFF.

J is TRBJ2-1 and V is TRBV20-1; no clear D. V lost 6 bases, J lost 6 bases, and 15 bases lay in between. The CDR3 is 13 amino acids. Germline-derived CDR1 and CDR2 are DFQATT and SNEGSKA (reference sequence). The CDR3 nucleotides read TGCAGTGCCCGGACCGGAGCCAGCAATGAGCAGTTCTTC. Translated, it gives CSARTGASNEQFF.

This clonotype has at least ten counts. V usage is TRBV12-3 or TRBV12-4 and J usage is TRBJ1-2; unclear D gene. The CDR3 loop spans 13 amino acids. Trimming removed 5 bases from V and 1 base from J, with 8 bases in between. The CDR3 sequence is CASSEHDNYGYTF. CDR3 nucleotide sequence: TGTGCCAGCAGTGAACATGATAACTATGGCTACACCTTC.

The CDR3 spells CASSSLRQGSNQPQHF. The CDR3 nucleotides read TGTGCCAGCAGTTCCCTCCGACAGGGTAGCAATCAGCCCCAGCATTTT. The chain couples TRBV28 to TRBJ1-5; 7 nucleotides agree with TRBD1. CDR3 length: 16 residues. V gave up 4 bases and J gave up 0 bases; unmatched junction bases: 6. CDR1 is MDHEN, CDR2 SYDVKM, per germline.

The table lists this clonotype with many counts. CDR3 DNA sequence: TGCGCCAGCAGCCAAGTTCAGCTAGCCCAAACCGGGGAGCTGTTTTTT. This translates into CASSQVQLAQTGELFF. The V call is TRBV4-1, the J call TRBJ2-2; D might be TRBD2 (5 bases). V shed 1 base and J shed 5 bases, with 14 bases lying between them. CDR3 length equals 16 residues. Germline loops: CDR1 MGHRA, CDR2 YSYEKL.

The chain combines TRBV4-2 with TRBJ2-7, with TRBD2 identical over 11 bases. The V and J ends lost 3 bases and 3 bases, in that order; junction bases with no gene match: 7. From germline, CDR1 is LGHNA and CDR2 YNFKEQ. This CDR3 contains 16 residues. The CDR3: CASSQGGTSGNYEQYF. The CDR3 DNA follows: TGTGCCAGCAGCCAGGGGGGGACTAGCGGCAACTACGAGCAGTACTTC.

This clonotype was seen more than once but under ten times. V and J are TRBV4-1 and TRBJ2-2, with D perhaps assigned TRBD1 or TRBD2 (6 bases each). The CDR3 length is 17 residues. The germline V gene has CDR1 MGHRA and CDR2 YSYEKL. V was cut by 1 base and J by 4 bases, with 16 bases left in between. The CDR3 coding sequence is TGCGCCAGCAGCCAAGGGGGGGCCGGCGCGAGCACCGGGGAGCTGTTTTTT. Its protein is CASSQGGAGASTGELFF.

J is TRBJ2-1 and V is TRBV4-1, with D uncertain. Trimming left V 6 bases short and J 2 bases short, with 11 bases between. The CDR3 sequence is 14 residues long. CDR1 and CDR2 (germline): MGHRA, YSYEKL. The CDR3 region has the DNA TGCGCCAGCAGGCTGCCTGCTACCTACAATGAGCAGTTCTTC. It yields the protein CASRLPATYNEQFF.

At least ten counts were recorded for this clonotype. The chain couples TRBV28 to TRBJ2-7; D not resolved. The CDR3 is made up of 14 amino acids. Looked up from germline, CDR1 is MDHEN and CDR2 is SYDVKM. V gave up 6 bases and J gave up 4 bases, with 16 bases separating them. DNA of the CDR3: TGTGCCAGCAGCGAAAATTTGGTACCTTACGAGCAGTACGTC. As protein: CASSENLVPYEQYV.

This clonotype has more than one count but fewer than ten. This rearrangement joins TRBV29-1 to TRBJ1-1; 9 bases are shared with TRBD1. The germline V gene has CDR1 SQVTM and CDR2 ANQGSEA. V dropped 3 bases and J dropped 8; count of bases not matched to a gene: 10. The CDR3 spans 14 residues. CDR3 residues: CSVEPGTGSWEAFF. The DNA of the CDR3 is TGCAGCGTTGAGCCCGGGACAGGGTCATGGGAAGCTTTCTTT.

The CDR3 sequence is CASSLVTSGSSYNEQFF. The DNA for the CDR3 is TGTGCCAGCAGCTTGGTTACTAGCGGAAGCTCCTACAATGAGCAGTTCTTC. V gene TRBV5-6 combines with J gene TRBJ2-1, with TRBD2 matching over 8 bases. CDR3 length equals 17 residues. V lost 0 bases to trimming and J lost 0 bases; unmatched junction nucleotides: 5. Germline CDR1 SGHDT, CDR2 YYEEEE.

The chain carries TRBV18 and TRBJ2-5, with D unclear. CDR3 length equals 13 residues. The V end was cut by 0 bases, the J end by 4 bases, with 6 bases between. The germline V gene encodes CDR1 KGHSH and CDR2 LQKENI. The CDR3 DNA reads as TGTGCCAGCTCACCACCAGGGCGAGAGACCCAGTACTTC. Translation gives CASSPPGRETQYF. Filled out from reference TRBV18 and TRBJ2-5, the complete variable domain reads NAGVMQNPRHLVRRRGQEARLRCSPMKGHSHVYWYRQLPEEGLKFMVYLQKENIIDESGMPKERFSAEFPKEGPSILRIQQVVRGDSAAYFCASSPPGRETQYFGPGTRLLVL.

This clonotype was counted many times. The genes are TRBV28 and TRBJ2-7; D is uncertain. This CDR3 spans 16 amino acids. Germline V lookup: CDR1 MDHEN, CDR2 SYDVKM. Trimming stripped 5 bases from V and 0 bases from J, with 17 bases between. This CDR3 reads CASSPDSLQSSYEQYV. In DNA form, the CDR3 reads TGTGCCAGCAGTCCCGACTCATTACAGAGCTCCTACGAGCAGTACGTC.

V and J are TRBV9 and TRBJ2-7; D call uncertain. CDR1 and CDR2 (germline): SGDLS, YYNGEE. This CDR3 region has 16 residues. V lost 4 bases, J lost 9 bases, and 26 bases lay in between. CDR3 amino acids: CASSLPARAYQLGQYV. The CDR3 region has the DNA TGTGCCAGCAGCTTACCGGCAAGGGCTTATCAATTGGGGCAGTACGTC.

This clonotype was observed at least ten times. V and J are TRBV28 and TRBJ2-1; D call uncertain. Germline CDR1 and CDR2: MDHEN and SYDVKM. V lost 5 bases and J lost 6, with 14 bases in between. This CDR3 comprises 14 residues. CDR3 in DNA: TGTGCCAGCAGTGTCCACGGACGGTTCAATGAGCAGTTCTTC. Translating gives CASSVHGRFNEQFF.

The chain combines TRBV20-1 with TRBJ2-2; 7 nucleotides agree with TRBD1. The junction had 8 bases not matched to a gene; V was cut back by 2 bases and J by 5 bases. The CDR3 is 15 residues long. In germline, CDR1 is DFQATT, CDR2 SNEGSKA (reference sequence). The CDR3 is CSARLGQVETGELFF. In nucleotides, the CDR3 is TGCAGTGCTAGACTCGGACAGGTTGAAACCGGGGAGCTGTTTTTT.

This clonotype has a handful of counts. J is TRBJ2-7 and V is TRBV11-1, with 9 bases matching TRBD1. The J segment lost 1 base and the V segment lost 2 bases, leaving 12 bases of the junction unmatched. CDR1 is SGHAT, CDR2 FQDESV, per germline (reference sequence). The CDR3 length is 18 residues. CDR3 coding DNA: TGTGCCAGCAGCTTAAGTACTCTCGGGGACAGGGTTTCCTACGAGCAGTACTTC. It codes for CASSLSTLGDRVSYEQYF.

There are many counts of this clonotype. V usage is TRBV28 and J usage is TRBJ2-3; TRBD2 matches at 9 bases. Trimming cost V 3 bases and J 8 bases; bases outside gene matches: 21. There are 19 residues in the CDR3. Germline V gene sequence: CDR1 MDHEN, CDR2 SYDVKM. In nucleotides, the CDR3 is TGTGCCAGCAGTTTTTTCCTCGAGCGGGGGGCCCCCAAGGGTGGTACGCAGTATTTT. Translating it yields CASSFFLERGAPKGGTQYF.

The CDR3 loop reads CASSQWGTSDYYNEQFF. CDR3 DNA sequence: TGCGCCAGCAGCCAATGGGGGACTAGCGATTACTACAATGAGCAGTTCTTC. The chain combines TRBV4-1 with TRBJ2-1; 10 bases fit TRBD2. Germline loops: CDR1 MGHRA, CDR2 YSYEKL. With 2 bases clipped from V and 3 bases from J, the junction kept 7 bases outside the gene matches. The CDR3 has 17 amino acids.